Sequencing of this TCR beta chain was carried out in a study of cytotoxic CD8 clonotypes in ibrutinib-treated CLL. Study background: The group held more than 10 relapsed/refractory and around 14 treatment-naive patients, with some 17 IGHV unmutated.

The V and J ends lost 5 bases and 4 bases respectively, with 27 bases between them. The CDR3 consists of 18 residues. From germline, CDR1 is SGHDT and CDR2 YYEEEE. Study outcomes and limitations: The times at which samples were taken varied between sustained-remission and progressing patients.

About this clone: Its antigen remains unknown.

With sequencing, the targeted depth ranged from 1 in 200,000 to 1 in 1 million T cells. Profiling relied on immunoSEQ multiplex PCR, and the TCRdb table lists in-frame clones only, not all of them. The sample carries fewer than 300,000 clones, 60% to 80% recorded once. The J gene is TRBJ2-5, the V gene TRBV5-6; TRBD2 is a possible D gene (7 bases). The sequence derives from a human donor with chronic lymphocytic leukemia. Sequencing used PBMCs, obtained at disease progression, from a patient treated with ibrutinib. The CDR3 bases are TGTGCCAGCAGTCCGGATTTACGGGGGGCGCAAAGTCGAGAGACCCAGTACTTC. This codes for CASSPDLRGAQSRETQYF.